The TCR beta chain under discussion was sequenced for a study of shared clonotypes between healthy human individuals. General study findings and limits: Among donors, clonotype sharing was expected to be affected by sequencing depth. Specimens sampled were limited to blood, with tissue repertoires likely differing. What rarefaction showed was incomplete sorted-subset sequencing despite large depth.

The junction had 5 bases not matched to a gene; V was cut back by 2 bases and J by 5 bases. CDR1 is SGHTA, CDR2 FQGNSA, per germline. The CDR3 runs to 14 residues. Method: immunoSEQ multiplex PCR; TCRdb's copy keeps in-frame clones and lacks some. The sample lists 1,100,000 or so clones; around 78% were seen once. Notes on this clone: The antigen remains undetermined.

The sequence came from a man between 18 and 29 years old in good health. Some clones in this sample may be carry-over from other donors' samples. J is TRBJ2-7 and V is TRBV7-2; TRBD1 aligns across 8 bases. The source material was memory CD4+ T cells from PBMCs. Subset: CD45RA-negative fraction. The CDR3 region has the DNA TGTGCCAGCAGCTTAACGCGACAGGGGCACGAGCAGTACTTC. Translation gives CASSLTRQGHEQYF.